This entry describes one TCR beta chain. Its antigen remains unknown. Using immunoSEQ multiplex PCR, the repertoire was profiled, and TCRdb retains in-frame clones only, with some absent. The sample lists roughly 180,000 clones, approximately 88% occurring once. V lost 3 bases to trimming and J lost 0 bases, with 8 bases between them. The CDR3 sequence is 14 residues long. CDR1 is LNHDA and CDR2 is SQIVND in the germline V gene (reference sequence). This record belongs to a study of Ad26.COV2.S vaccination and SARS-CoV-2 variants. Study-wide results and limits: An underestimation of total T cell responses may have resulted from the TCR breadth and depth analyses. It was reported that spike-specific CD8+ and CD4+ T cell responses were substantially broad after vaccination. Vaccine and placebo recipients had similar non-spike TCR breadth. Individuals receiving vaccine had higher spike-specific TCR breadth than placebo recipients did.

The V call is TRBV19, the J call TRBJ1-1, with unresolved D. Sequenced material: peripheral blood, taken after recovery from COVID-19. This sequence originates from a human donor who had recovered from COVID-19. CDR3 coding DNA: TGTGCCAGTAGTATGGTAACAGTGAACACTGAAGCTTTCTTT. Protein: CASSMVTVNTEAFF.